The 21 T cell receptor beta chains below were found in one sample sequenced in a study of CD8 T cells in ankylosing spondylitis. TCRdb itself ran the 5' RACE reads through MiXCR, one entry per CDR3 protein. The repertoire holds around 130,000 distinct CDR3 sequences, with roughly 9% as singletons. The sequenced sample was blood, either unsorted or a sorted T cell fraction (not recorded which). The receptors stem from a male donor with ankylosing spondylitis or in good health (not recorded which).

Regarding this clonotype: Being one base from a much bigger clone, this may be a read error. The rearrangement joins TRBV6-2 or TRBV6-3 to TRBJ2-2; the D call may be TRBD1 or TRBD2 (5 bases each). Germline CDR1 and CDR2: MNHEY and SVGEGT. This CDR3 has 15 amino acids. In DNA form, the CDR3 reads TGTGCCAGCAGTGACTCCACCCATAACACCGGGGCGCTGTTTTTT. It translates to CASSDSTHNTGALFF.

This clonotype was detected ten times or more. V gene TRBV7-9 combines with J gene TRBJ2-3; D uncertain. Germline loops: CDR1 SEHNR, CDR2 FQNEAQ (reference sequence). Trimming took 1 base from V and 8 from J, leaving 7 bases between them. The CDR3 covers 12 residues. Here the CDR3 DNA reads TGTGCCAGCAGCTTAGGAATCGGTACGCAGTATTTT. Translated: CASSLGIGTQYF. Using reference TRBV7-9 and TRBJ2-3 for the parts outside the CDR3, the full variable domain is DTGVSQNPRHKITKRGQNVTFRCDPISEHNRLYWYRQTLGQGPEFLTYFQNEAQLEKSRLLSDRFSAERPKGSFSTLEIQRTEQGDSAMYLCASSLGIGTQYFGPGTRLTVL.

This clonotype was seen repeatedly, ten times or more. The J gene is TRBJ2-3, the V gene TRBV20-1, with 9 bases matching TRBD1. The CDR3 loop spans 16 amino acids. Germline CDR1 reads DFQATT; CDR2 reads SNEGSKA (reference sequence). J was trimmed by 3 bases and V by 3 bases; bases with no gene match: 10. CDR3 in DNA: TGCAGTGCTAGGACAGCCGGGACAGGGCCGACAGATACGCAGTATTTT. Translated: CSARTAGTGPTDTQYF.

The sample holds many counts of this clonotype. The chain employs TRBV7-2 and TRBJ2-5, with 7 bases lining up with TRBD1. The CDR3 totals 13 residues. Germline V lookup: CDR1 SGHTA, CDR2 FQGNSA. Unmatched junction bases numbered 5, after V lost 5 bases and J lost 5 bases. The CDR3 nucleotides are TGTGCCAGCAGCCAAGACAGGGCGGAGACCCAGTACTTC. This encodes CASSQDRAETQYF.

This clonotype was seen at least ten times. The chain has TRBV20-1 and TRBJ2-3; 15 bases align to TRBD2. The V gene's germline CDR1 is DFQATT and CDR2 SNEGSKA (reference sequence). The CDR3 runs 16 residues. Trimming at V came to 4 bases and at J to 4 bases, leaving 6 bases not matched to a gene. The CDR3 DNA sequence: TGCAGTGCTACGGGACTAGCGGGAGGTGTCCCAGATACGCAGTATTTT. It specifies CSATGLAGGVPDTQYF.

This clonotype occurred many times. The DNA of the CDR3 is TGTGCCAGCAGCTTAGACACTCACGAGCAGTACTTC. Residues: CASSLDTHEQYF. The chain joins TRBV7-9 to TRBJ2-7; D unresolved. V was pared by 1 base and J by 5 bases, with 6 bases between. The CDR3 contains 12 residues. CDR1 is SEHNR, CDR2 FQNEAQ, per germline (reference sequence).

This clonotype was found many times. This CDR3 is CASSGTGGSNIQYF. In DNA, the CDR3 is TGCGCCAGCAGCGGGACGGGAGGTTCGAACATTCAGTACTTC. The chain uses TRBV4-3 and TRBJ2-4, with 7 bases matching TRBD2. V lost 5 bases and J lost 7; bases outside the gene matches: 8. CDR3 length: 14 amino acids. Germline values: CDR1 LGHNA, CDR2 YSLEER.

This clonotype was found many times. This chain's CDR3 is CSARESASGAPWQETQYF. CDR3 DNA sequence: TGCAGTGCTAGAGAGTCGGCTAGCGGGGCTCCTTGGCAAGAGACCCAGTACTTC. J is TRBJ2-5 and V is TRBV20-1; 9 bases line up with TRBD2. CDR3 length: 18 amino acids. J lost 2 bases, V lost 0 bases, and 13 bases had no gene match. Germline V gives CDR1 DFQATT, CDR2 SNEGSKA (reference sequence).

The chain links TRBV4-2 to TRBJ2-1; TRBD2 might be the D (5 bases). V was trimmed by 5 bases and J by 3 bases, leaving 14 bases between them. CDR1 and CDR2 from the germline V gene are LGHNA and YNFKEQ. The CDR3 runs to 15 residues. The DNA of the CDR3 is TGTGCCAGCAGCTATGAGCGGAGCAGCTACAATGAGCAGTTCTTC. Protein product: CASSYERSSYNEQFF.

This chain connects TRBV30 to TRBJ2-1; 7 bases agree with TRBD2. J gave up 0 bases and V 4 bases, and 6 bases lay outside the gene matches. This CDR3 region has 15 residues. Germline values: CDR1 GTSNPN, CDR2 SVGIG (reference sequence). CDR3 DNA: TGTGCCTGGACCGATAGGACTAGCTCCTACAATGAGCAGTTCTTC. As protein: CAWTDRTSSYNEQFF.

This chain uses TRBV12-3 or TRBV12-4 with TRBJ1-6; D not resolved. Trimming cost V 1 base and J 7 bases, with 11 bases left between them. The CDR3 runs to 15 residues. The CDR3 loop is CASSLGSGGNSPLHF. CDR3 bases: TGTGCCAGCAGTTTAGGCTCGGGAGGCAATTCACCCCTCCACTTT.

J is TRBJ2-7 and V is TRBV7-2; TRBD2 aligns across 8 bases. J was trimmed by 3 bases and V by 6 bases; bases with no gene match: 4. Germline loops: CDR1 SGHTA, CDR2 FQGNSA. CDR3 length: 13 amino acids. The CDR3 DNA is TGTGCCAGCAGAGGTAGCGGGGACTACGAGCAGTACTTC. Its protein is CASRGSGDYEQYF.

This clonotype showed up many times. The rearrangement uses TRBV4-2 and TRBJ2-3; 7 bases line up with TRBD2. CDR1 is LGHNA and CDR2 is YNFKEQ in the germline V gene. CDR3 length: 15 amino acids. V shed 0 bases, J shed 8 bases, and the junction held 8 bases outside the gene matches. The CDR3: CASSQDRSSGFTQYF. In DNA form, the CDR3 reads TGTGCCAGCAGCCAAGATAGGAGTAGCGGGTTTACGCAGTATTTT.

This clonotype has just a few counts. This chain connects TRBV18 to TRBJ2-5; no firm D call. The CDR3 runs 14 residues. The germline CDR1 and CDR2 sequences are KGHSH and LQKENI. Trimming took 3 bases from V and 1 from J, leaving 9 bases between them. The CDR3, as DNA: TGTGCCAGCTCACCCGACCGAATCCAAGAGACCCAGTACTTC. Translating gives CASSPDRIQETQYF. The full variable domain, rest sourced from reference TRBV18 and TRBJ2-5, is NAGVMQNPRHLVRRRGQEARLRCSPMKGHSHVYWYRQLPEEGLKFMVYLQKENIIDESGMPKERFSAEFPKEGPSILRIQQVVRGDSAAYFCASSPDRIQETQYFGPGTRLLVL.

The table lists this clonotype with a few counts. The chain has TRBV15 and TRBJ2-7, with a tentative D call TRBD1 (6 bases). Germline CDR1 is LNHNV and CDR2 is YYDKDF (reference sequence). V was clipped by 5 bases and J by 2 bases, with 16 bases between them. There are 15 residues in the CDR3. In DNA, the CDR3 is TGTGCCACCAGCCTAGAGTTGGGGGCCACCTACGAGCAGTACTTC. This translates into CATSLELGATYEQYF.

This clonotype has ten or more counts. The chain has TRBV5-1 and TRBJ2-1; possibly TRBD1 for D (6 bases). The CDR3 is made up of 13 amino acids. V was shortened by 0 bases and J by 8 bases, with 9 bases between the two germline ends. Per germline, CDR1 SGHRS and CDR2 YFSETQ. CDR3 sequence (DNA): TGCGCCAGCAGCTTGGGAGGGGGAGATGAGCAGTTCTTC. Protein: CASSLGGGDEQFF.

This clonotype has a handful of counts. The gene calls are TRBV28 and TRBJ2-2, with D perhaps TRBD1 (5 bases). Germline assignment: CDR1 MDHEN and CDR2 SYDVKM. V was clipped by 10 bases and J by 3 bases, with 12 bases between them. The CDR3 spans 13 residues. CDR3 bases: TGTGCCATAAGGACATCAGACACCGGGGAGCTGTTTTTT. Translated: CAIRTSDTGELFF.

This clonotype has a count of ten or more. The gene calls are TRBV24-1 and TRBJ2-7, with 8 bases identical to TRBD1. Losses at the gene ends were 2 bases for V and 3 bases for J; bases not matched to a gene: 2. This CDR3 has 14 amino acids. Germline CDR1 is KGHDR and CDR2 is SFDVKD. CDR3 loop: CATSDWTGNYEQYF. Here the CDR3 DNA reads TGTGCCACCAGTGATTGGACAGGGAACTACGAGCAGTACTTC.

This clonotype was found many times. The chain is built from TRBV20-1 and TRBJ2-1; possibly TRBD2 for D (5 bases). V gave up 6 bases and J gave up 5 bases, with 17 bases separating them. The CDR3 has 14 residues. CDR1 and CDR2 from the germline V gene are DFQATT and SNEGSKA (reference sequence). CDR3 nucleotide sequence: TGCAGTGCAACGCGCACCACTAGAGACAATGAGCAGTTCTTC. Its protein product is CSATRTTRDNEQFF.

This clonotype was seen a few times. The chain recombines TRBV3-1 with TRBJ2-7, with 11 bases aligning to TRBD2. The CDR3 loop spans 16 amino acids. V trimming: 5 bases; J trimming: 2 bases; junction bases outside the gene matches: 8. Germline loops: CDR1 LGHDT, CDR2 YNNKEL (reference sequence). The CDR3 reads CASSKILAGDPYEQYF. The CDR3 DNA reads TGTGCCAGCAGCAAAATACTAGCGGGAGACCCCTACGAGCAGTACTTC.

The V gene is TRBV20-1, the J gene TRBJ2-1; 9 positions agree with TRBD2. Germline CDR1 reads DFQATT; CDR2 reads SNEGSKA (reference sequence). CDR3 length: 14 amino acids. V lost 3 bases, J lost 5 bases, and 5 bases stayed unmatched. CDR3 sequence: CSASISGGNNEQFF. CDR3 bases: TGCAGTGCTAGCATTAGCGGGGGAAACAATGAGCAGTTCTTC.